This T cell receptor beta chain was captured by sequencing in a study of cytomegalovirus exposure and HLA in healthy donors. Study-wide results and limits: Highly shared variants forming one cluster were likely a sequencing artifact.

Germline V CDR1 and CDR2: SGHAT, FQDESV (reference sequence). The CDR3 covers 18 residues. V was pared by 1 base and J by 1 base, with 4 bases of the junction left unmatched. The PCR ran on 60 Vbeta and 13 Jbeta primers. Assay: immunoSEQ multiplex PCR; the TCRdb copy retains only in-frame clones and omits some. The sample includes 130,000 or so clones. As concerns this clone: The antigen remains unidentified.

Sequenced sample: PBMCs. This chain links TRBV11-1 with TRBJ2-6; 10 bases fit TRBD1. The receptor's source is a woman aged 18-29 years in good health and CMV-seronegative. The CDR3 protein is CASSLGQGARSGANVLTF. Here the CDR3 DNA reads TGTGCCAGCAGCTTAGGACAGGGGGCCAGGTCTGGGGCCAACGTCCTGACTTTC.